Given below is one T cell receptor (beta chain) in context. The table came from immunoSEQ multiplex PCR; TCRdb's copy has only in-frame clones and leaves some out. The sample lists thousands of clones, over 70% occurring once. The CDR3 spans 12 residues. V lost 2 bases and J 4 bases, leaving 5 bases between the germline ends. The V gene's germline CDR1 is SGDLS and CDR2 YYNGEE. This record comes from a study of immune evolution from preneoplasia to lung adenocarcinoma. The sequenced material came from FFPE lung adenocarcinoma in situ tissue. The V and J genes are TRBV9 and TRBJ2-3; D call uncertain. This TCR came from a person aged 60 to 80 with lung adenocarcinoma. CDR3 sequence reads: CASSVAADTQYF. CDR3 nucleotide sequence: TGTGCCAGCAGCGTGGCAGCAGATACGCAGTATTTT.